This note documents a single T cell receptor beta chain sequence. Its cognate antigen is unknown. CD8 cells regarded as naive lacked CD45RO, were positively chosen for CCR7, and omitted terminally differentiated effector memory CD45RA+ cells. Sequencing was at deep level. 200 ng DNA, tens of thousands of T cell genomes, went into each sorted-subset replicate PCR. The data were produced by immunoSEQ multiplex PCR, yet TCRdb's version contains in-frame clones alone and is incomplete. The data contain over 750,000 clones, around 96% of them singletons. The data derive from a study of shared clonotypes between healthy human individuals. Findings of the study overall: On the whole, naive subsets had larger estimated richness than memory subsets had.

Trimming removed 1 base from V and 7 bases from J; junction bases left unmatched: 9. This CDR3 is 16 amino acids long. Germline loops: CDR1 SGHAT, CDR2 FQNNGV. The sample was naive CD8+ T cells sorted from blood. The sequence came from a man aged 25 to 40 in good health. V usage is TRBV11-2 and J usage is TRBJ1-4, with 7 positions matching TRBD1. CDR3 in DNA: TGTGCCAGCAGCTTAGGTCCGGAGGGGGCCGGTGAAAAACTGTTTTTT. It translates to CASSLGPEGAGEKLFF.